This T cell receptor beta chain was found in a study of blood T cell repertoires in COVID-19. Study at large: Spain, Italy and the United States supplied samples that represented acute and convalescent COVID-19.

Sequencing used immunoSEQ multiplex PCR; TCRdb keeps in-frame clones, though not all of them. The data show approximately 140,000 clones, with roughly 86% seen just once and about 3.4% held by the top ten. All enrollees were roughly 18 to 89 years old and from about two dozen US areas. Each participant's cohort was designated according to participant-reported clinical history. This CDR3 is 13 amino acids long. Germline-derived CDR1 and CDR2 are SNHLY and FYNNEI. V lost 6 bases and J 5 bases, leaving 13 bases between the germline ends. The TCR was taken from a woman between 45 and 65 years old with acute COVID-19. The chain combines TRBV2 with TRBJ2-5; weak D call: TRBD2 (6 bases). What was sequenced was PBMCs or T cells enriched from blood (not recorded which). The CDR3 region has the DNA TGTGCCAGCAGGCAAACAGCGGGCGAGACCCAGTACTTC. This encodes CASRQTAGETQYF.